This T cell receptor (beta chain) was retrieved from a study of T cell clones after liver transplantation. Alloreactive TCRbeta sequences came from sequencing proliferating CFSE-low cells in the MLR. Produced via immunoSEQ multiplex PCR; TCRdb's table is partial and in-frame only. Found here are some 1,300 clones, less than 35% of them singletons; the top ten hold roughly 22%. Concerning this clone: Antigen unknown.

This CDR3 comprises 15 residues. CDR1 is LNHDA, CDR2 SQIVND, per germline (reference sequence). V lost 1 base to trimming and J lost 5 bases, with 15 bases between them. Study-level results: Rather than being deleted, graft donor-reactive T cells may have moved into the graft. A larger donor-reactive than third-party decline suggested partial antigen-specific deletion. These preliminary findings come from unstandardized post-transplant sampling times.

This rearrangement joins TRBV19 to TRBJ2-7, with TRBD2 as a possible D gene (7 bases). The source material was CD8+ T cells from PBMCs cultured with third-party cells. The source is a human patient who received a liver transplant. The T cells may come from the graft donor. As DNA, the CDR3 is TGTGCCAGTAGTATAGGCGGGGGCTATAGAGACGAGCAGTACTTC. Its protein is CASSIGGGYRDEQYF.